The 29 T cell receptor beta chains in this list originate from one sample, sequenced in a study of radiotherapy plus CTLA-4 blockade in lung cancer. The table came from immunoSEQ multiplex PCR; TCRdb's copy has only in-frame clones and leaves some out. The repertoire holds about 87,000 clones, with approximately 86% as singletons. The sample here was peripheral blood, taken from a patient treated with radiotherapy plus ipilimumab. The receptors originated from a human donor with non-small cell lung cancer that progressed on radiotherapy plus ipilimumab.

CDR3 region: CASSVEVGASYNEQFF. CDR3 coding DNA: TGTGCCAGCAGCGTAGAGGTGGGGGCTTCCTACAATGAGCAGTTCTTC. The rearrangement joins TRBV9 to TRBJ2-1, with D perhaps TRBD1 (6 bases). Germline loops: CDR1 SGDLS, CDR2 YYNGEE. The CDR3 contains 16 residues. Trimming removed 0 bases from V and 1 base from J, with 11 bases in between.

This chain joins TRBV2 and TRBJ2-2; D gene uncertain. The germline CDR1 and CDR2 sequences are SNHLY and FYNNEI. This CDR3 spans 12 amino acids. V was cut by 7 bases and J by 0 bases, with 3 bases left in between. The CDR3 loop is CASIANTGELFF. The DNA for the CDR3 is TGTGCCAGCATTGCGAACACCGGGGAGCTGTTTTTT.

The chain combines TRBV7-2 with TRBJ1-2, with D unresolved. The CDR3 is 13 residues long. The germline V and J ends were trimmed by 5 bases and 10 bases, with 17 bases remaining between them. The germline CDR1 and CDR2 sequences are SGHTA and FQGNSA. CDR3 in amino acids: CASSPDFPYSYTF. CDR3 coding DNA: TGTGCCAGCAGCCCAGACTTTCCCTACTCCTACACCTTC.

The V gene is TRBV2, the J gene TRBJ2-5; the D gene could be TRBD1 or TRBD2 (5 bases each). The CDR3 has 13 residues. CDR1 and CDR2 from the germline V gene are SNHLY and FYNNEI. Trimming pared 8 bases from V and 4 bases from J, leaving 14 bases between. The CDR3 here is CASGMGVGETQYF. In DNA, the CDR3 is TGTGCCAGCGGCATGGGGGTCGGAGAGACCCAGTACTTC.

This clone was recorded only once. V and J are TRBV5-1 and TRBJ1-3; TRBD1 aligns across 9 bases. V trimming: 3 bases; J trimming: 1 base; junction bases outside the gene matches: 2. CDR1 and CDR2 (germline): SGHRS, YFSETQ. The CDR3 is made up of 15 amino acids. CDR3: CASSSGTGSGNTIYF. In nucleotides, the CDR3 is TGCGCCAGCAGCTCCGGGACAGGGTCTGGAAACACCATATATTTT.

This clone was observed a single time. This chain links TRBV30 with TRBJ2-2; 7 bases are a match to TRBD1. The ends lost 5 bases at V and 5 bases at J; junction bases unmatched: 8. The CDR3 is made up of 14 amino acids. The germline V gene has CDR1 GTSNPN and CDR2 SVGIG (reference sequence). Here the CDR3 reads CAWDRDHGTGELFF. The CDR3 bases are TGTGCCTGGGACAGGGACCATGGGACCGGGGAGCTGTTTTTT.

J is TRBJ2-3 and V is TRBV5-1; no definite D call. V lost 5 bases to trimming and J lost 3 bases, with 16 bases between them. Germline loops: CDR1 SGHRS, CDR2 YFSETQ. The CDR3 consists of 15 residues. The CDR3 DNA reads TGCGCCAGCAGAGGTAGGCTTCAGCCGACAGATACGCAGTATTTT. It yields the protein CASRGRLQPTDTQYF.

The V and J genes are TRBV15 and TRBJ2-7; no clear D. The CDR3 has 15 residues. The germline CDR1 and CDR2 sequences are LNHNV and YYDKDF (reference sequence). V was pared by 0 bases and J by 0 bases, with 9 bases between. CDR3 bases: TGTGCCACCAGCAGAGAGCGACTTACCTCCTACGAGCAGTACTTC. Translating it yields CATSRERLTSYEQYF.

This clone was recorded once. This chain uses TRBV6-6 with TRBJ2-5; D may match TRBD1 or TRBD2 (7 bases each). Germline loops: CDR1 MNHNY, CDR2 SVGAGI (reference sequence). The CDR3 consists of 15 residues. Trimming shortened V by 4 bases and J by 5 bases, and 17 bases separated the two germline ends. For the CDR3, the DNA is TGTGCCAGCAGTTCCCCAGCCAGGGGGGGGGAGACCCAGTACTTC. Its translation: CASSSPARGGETQYF.

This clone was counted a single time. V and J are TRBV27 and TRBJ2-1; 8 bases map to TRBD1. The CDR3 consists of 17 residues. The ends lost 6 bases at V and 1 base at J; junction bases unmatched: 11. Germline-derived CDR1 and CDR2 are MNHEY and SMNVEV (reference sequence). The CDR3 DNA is TGTGCCAGCAGCCCTTACTCCAGGGGGCTTTCCTACAATGAGCAGTTCTTC. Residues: CASSPYSRGLSYNEQFF.

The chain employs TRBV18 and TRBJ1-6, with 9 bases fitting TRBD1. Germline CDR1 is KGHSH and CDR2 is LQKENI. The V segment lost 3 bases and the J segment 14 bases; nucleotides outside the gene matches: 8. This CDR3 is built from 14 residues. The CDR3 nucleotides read TGTGCCAGCTCACCGGGACAGGGTGTCGGTACCCTCCACTTT. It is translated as CASSPGQGVGTLHF.

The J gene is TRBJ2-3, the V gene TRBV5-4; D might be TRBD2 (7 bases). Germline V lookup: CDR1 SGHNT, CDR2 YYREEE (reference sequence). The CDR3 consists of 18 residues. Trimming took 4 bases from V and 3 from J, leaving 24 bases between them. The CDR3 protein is CASSPGGSIGHSTDTQYF. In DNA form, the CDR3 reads TGTGCCAGCAGCCCGGGGGGCTCGATAGGTCATAGTACAGATACGCAGTATTTT.

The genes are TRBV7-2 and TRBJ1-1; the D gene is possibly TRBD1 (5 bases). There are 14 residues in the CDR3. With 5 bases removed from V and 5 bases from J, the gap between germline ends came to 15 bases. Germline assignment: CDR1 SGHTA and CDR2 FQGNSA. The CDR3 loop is CASSALKGWTEAFF. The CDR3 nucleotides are TGTGCCAGCAGCGCCCTAAAGGGGTGGACTGAAGCTTTCTTT.

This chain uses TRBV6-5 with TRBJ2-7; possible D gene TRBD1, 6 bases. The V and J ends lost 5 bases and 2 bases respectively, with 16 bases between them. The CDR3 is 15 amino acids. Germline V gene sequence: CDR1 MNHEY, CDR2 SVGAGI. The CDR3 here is CASSRTATPAYEQYF. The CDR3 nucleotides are TGTGCCAGCAGTAGGACAGCCACTCCCGCCTACGAGCAGTACTTC.

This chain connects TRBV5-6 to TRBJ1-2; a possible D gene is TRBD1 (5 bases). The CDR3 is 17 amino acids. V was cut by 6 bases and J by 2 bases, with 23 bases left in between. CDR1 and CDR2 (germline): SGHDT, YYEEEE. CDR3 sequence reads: CASTLLGLLYQNYGYTF. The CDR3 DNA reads TGTGCCAGCACCCTCCTGGGGCTCTTGTACCAAAACTATGGCTACACCTTC.

As DNA, the CDR3 is TGTGCCAGCAGCCCCGGGGACAGGAGAAACACCATATATTTT. As protein: CASSPGDRRNTIYF. The rearrangement joins TRBV7-8 to TRBJ1-3, with 8 positions matching TRBD1. Germline V CDR1 and CDR2: SGHVS, FQNEAQ. V was pared by 5 bases and J by 5 bases, with 5 bases of the junction left unmatched. The CDR3 is made up of 14 amino acids.

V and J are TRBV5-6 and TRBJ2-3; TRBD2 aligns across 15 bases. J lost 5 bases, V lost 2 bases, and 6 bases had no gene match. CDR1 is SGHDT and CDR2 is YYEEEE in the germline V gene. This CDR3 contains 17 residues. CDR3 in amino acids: CASSFGLAGGPEDTQYF. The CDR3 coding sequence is TGTGCCAGCAGCTTCGGACTAGCGGGAGGGCCGGAAGATACGCAGTATTTT.

Here the CDR3 reads CASSRPANSGNSYEQYF. DNA of the CDR3: TGTGCCAGCAGCCGTCCAGCCAATAGCGGGAACTCCTACGAGCAGTACTTC. This chain joins TRBV4-2 and TRBJ2-7, with 8 bases identical to TRBD2. Germline-derived CDR1 and CDR2 are LGHNA and YNFKEQ. The V segment lost 4 bases and the J segment 0 bases; nucleotides outside the gene matches: 11. The CDR3 runs 17 residues.

The CDR3 spells CASSLRRAQETQYF. CDR3 in DNA: TGTGCCAGCAGTTTGCGGCGGGCCCAAGAGACCCAGTACTTC. The J gene is TRBJ2-5, the V gene TRBV28, with D perhaps matching TRBD2 (5 bases). Trimming cost V 3 bases and J 1 base, with 9 bases left between them. CDR1 is MDHEN, CDR2 SYDVKM, per germline. This CDR3 is built from 14 residues.

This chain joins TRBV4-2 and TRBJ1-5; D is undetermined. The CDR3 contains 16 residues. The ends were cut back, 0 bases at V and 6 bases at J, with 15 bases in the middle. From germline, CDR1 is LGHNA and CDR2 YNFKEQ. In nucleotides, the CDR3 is TGTGCCAGCAGCCAAGAAGGATTGGCAACCGTTCAGCCCCAGCATTTT. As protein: CASSQEGLATVQPQHF.

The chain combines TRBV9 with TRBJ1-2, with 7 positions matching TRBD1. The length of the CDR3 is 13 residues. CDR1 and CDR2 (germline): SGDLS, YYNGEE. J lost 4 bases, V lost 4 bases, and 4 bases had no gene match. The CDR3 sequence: CASSPQGGYGYTF. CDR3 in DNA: TGTGCCAGCAGCCCTCAGGGGGGCTATGGCTACACCTTC.

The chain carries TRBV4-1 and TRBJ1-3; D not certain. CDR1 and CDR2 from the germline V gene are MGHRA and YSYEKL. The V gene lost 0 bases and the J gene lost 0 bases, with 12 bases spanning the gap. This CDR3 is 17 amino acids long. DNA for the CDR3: TGCGCCAGCAGCCAAGATGGGTACCAATCCTCTGGAAACACCATATATTTT. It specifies CASSQDGYQSSGNTIYF.

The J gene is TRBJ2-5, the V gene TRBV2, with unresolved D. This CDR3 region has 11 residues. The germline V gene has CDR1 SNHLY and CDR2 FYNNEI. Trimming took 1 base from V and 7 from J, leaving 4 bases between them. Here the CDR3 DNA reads TGTGCCAGCAGTGAAGTGGGGACCCAGTACTTC. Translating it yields CASSEVGTQYF.

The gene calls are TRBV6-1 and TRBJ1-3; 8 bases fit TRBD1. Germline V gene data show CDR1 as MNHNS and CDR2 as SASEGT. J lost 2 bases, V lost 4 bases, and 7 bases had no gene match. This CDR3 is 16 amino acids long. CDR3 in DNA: TGTGCCAGCAGTGTGACGGGACAGGCCACTGGAAACACCATATATTTT. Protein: CASSVTGQATGNTIYF.

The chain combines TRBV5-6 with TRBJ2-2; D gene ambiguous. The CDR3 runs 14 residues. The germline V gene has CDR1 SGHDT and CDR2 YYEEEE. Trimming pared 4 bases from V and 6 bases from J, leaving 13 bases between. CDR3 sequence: CASSTPHRAGELFF. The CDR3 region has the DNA TGTGCCAGCAGCACCCCCCATCGGGCCGGGGAGCTGTTTTTT.

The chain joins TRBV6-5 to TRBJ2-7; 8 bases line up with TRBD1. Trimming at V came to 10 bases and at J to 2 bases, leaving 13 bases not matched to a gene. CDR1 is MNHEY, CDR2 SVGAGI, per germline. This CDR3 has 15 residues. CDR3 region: CATSHRQGAPYEQYF. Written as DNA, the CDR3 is TGTGCCACCTCACATCGGCAGGGGGCTCCCTACGAGCAGTACTTC.

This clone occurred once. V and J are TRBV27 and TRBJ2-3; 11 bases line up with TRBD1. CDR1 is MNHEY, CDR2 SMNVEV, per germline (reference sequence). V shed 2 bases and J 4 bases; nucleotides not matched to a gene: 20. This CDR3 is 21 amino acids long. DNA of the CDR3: TGTGCCAGCAGTTTACCTATTCGGACAGGGGGCCGATGTCTGTCCCCAGATACGCAGTATTTT. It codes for CASSLPIRTGGRCLSPDTQYF.

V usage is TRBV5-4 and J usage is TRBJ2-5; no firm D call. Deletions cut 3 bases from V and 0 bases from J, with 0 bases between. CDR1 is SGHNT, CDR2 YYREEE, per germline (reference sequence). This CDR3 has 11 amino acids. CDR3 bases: TGTGCCAGCAGCTACCAAGAGACCCAGTACTTC. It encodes CASSYQETQYF.

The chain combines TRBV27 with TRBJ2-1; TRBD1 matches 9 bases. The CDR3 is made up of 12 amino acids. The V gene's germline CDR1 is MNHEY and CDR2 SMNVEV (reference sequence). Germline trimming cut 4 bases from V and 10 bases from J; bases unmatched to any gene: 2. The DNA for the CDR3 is TGTGCCAGCAGTTACAGGGGGCGGGAGCAGTTCTTC. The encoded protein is CASSYRGREQFF.